A few counts support the clone carrying this T cell receptor beta chain. The target antigen is unknown. CD4+ T cells from unexposed donors were obtained before the COVID-19 pandemic (2011-2018). Isolation of CD4+ T cells took place after about 9 days in culture. This entry is derived from a study of CD4 T cells in relation to SARS-CoV-2 and coronaviruses. On the study more broadly: PBMCs were cultured with antigen for roughly 11 days before TCR beta sequencing.

Here immunoSEQ multiplex PCR was the method, and the copy in TCRdb shows in-frame clones only, minus some. The sample has 20,000 or so clones; roughly 80% are singletons. The receptor was derived from a human donor in good health. The sequenced material came from CD4+ T cells from PBMCs, cultured in vitro.

The CDR3 bases are TGTGCCAGCAGCTTAGATGCTGACGGCTACAATGAGCAGTTCTTC. Its protein product is CASSLDADGYNEQFF. The chain has TRBV11-2 and TRBJ2-1; D is unresolved. V was clipped by 0 bases and J by 3 bases, with 9 bases between them. The CDR3 spans 15 residues. CDR1 and CDR2 (germline): SGHAT, FQNNGV.